The 4 T cell receptor beta chains below were found in one sample sequenced in a study of blood T cell repertoires in COVID-19. The table came from immunoSEQ multiplex PCR; TCRdb's copy has only in-frame clones and leaves some out. The sample yields 100,000 to 150,000 clones, about 74% seen once. The sample comprised peripheral blood. The receptors here all came from a man at least 80 years old with COVID-19, enrolled during active disease.

The gene calls are TRBV30 and TRBJ1-5; D might be TRBD1 (6 bases). The CDR3 length is 13 residues. Germline assignment: CDR1 GTSNPN and CDR2 SVGIG (reference sequence). The V and J ends lost 5 bases and 5 bases respectively, with 13 bases between them. The CDR3 loop reads CAWSRDNDQPQHF. CDR3 bases: TGTGCCTGGTCCCGGGACAATGATCAGCCCCAGCATTTT.

The chain couples TRBV27 to TRBJ1-2, with a weak D call TRBD1 (5 bases). Germline CDR1 reads MNHEY; CDR2 reads SMNVEV (reference sequence). The V and J ends lost 8 bases and 8 bases respectively, with 21 bases between them. This CDR3 is 14 amino acids long. The CDR3 DNA is TGTGCCAGCCGAAGCCTCGGGACTTCAGGAGGCTACACCTTC. Translation gives CASRSLGTSGGYTF.

The count of this clone is one. The genes are TRBV5-1 and TRBJ2-1, with 9 bases lining up with TRBD2. This CDR3 has 15 amino acids. V shed 5 bases and J 1 base; nucleotides not matched to a gene: 4. In germline, CDR1 is SGHRS, CDR2 YFSETQ. The CDR3 region is CASSPLAGSYNEQFF. The CDR3 region has the DNA TGCGCCAGCAGTCCCCTAGCGGGGTCCTACAATGAGCAGTTCTTC.

On this clone itself: This same CDR3 is encoded by further DNA sequences in the sample. This chain joins TRBV28 and TRBJ2-5; weak D call: TRBD2 (6 bases). Trimming cost V 2 bases and J 5 bases, with 9 bases left between them. The germline V gene has CDR1 MDHEN and CDR2 SYDVKM. The CDR3 covers 13 residues. CDR3 coding DNA: TGTGCCAGCAGTTTAGGAGGGGTGGAGACCCAGTACTTC. This encodes CASSLGGVETQYF.